This record concerns one T cell receptor (beta chain) sequence. The sample comes from a study of CD8+ T cells in alopecia areata. Sequencing templates came from extracted RNA that was reverse transcribed into cDNA. Libraries were prepared by immunoSEQ multiplex PCR; TCRdb keeps only in-frame clonotypes and omits some of them. The sample lists some 130,000 clones, 45% to 60% occurring once. Using a FACSAria, the CD4+ and CD8+ T cells were sorted from the PBMCs. The CDR3 covers 14 residues. Germline lookup yields CDR1 LNHDA and CDR2 SQIVND (reference sequence). V shed 4 bases, J shed 2 bases, and the junction held 3 bases outside the gene matches.

This TCR derives from a human donor with alopecia areata. The specimen comprised CD4+ T cells sorted from blood, sampled at week 0. V is TRBV19 and J is TRBJ2-3, with 7 bases that match TRBD2. CDR3 bases: TGTGCCAGTAGTAGAAGCGGGGCCACAGATACGCAGTATTTT. This sequence encodes CASSRSGATDTQYF.